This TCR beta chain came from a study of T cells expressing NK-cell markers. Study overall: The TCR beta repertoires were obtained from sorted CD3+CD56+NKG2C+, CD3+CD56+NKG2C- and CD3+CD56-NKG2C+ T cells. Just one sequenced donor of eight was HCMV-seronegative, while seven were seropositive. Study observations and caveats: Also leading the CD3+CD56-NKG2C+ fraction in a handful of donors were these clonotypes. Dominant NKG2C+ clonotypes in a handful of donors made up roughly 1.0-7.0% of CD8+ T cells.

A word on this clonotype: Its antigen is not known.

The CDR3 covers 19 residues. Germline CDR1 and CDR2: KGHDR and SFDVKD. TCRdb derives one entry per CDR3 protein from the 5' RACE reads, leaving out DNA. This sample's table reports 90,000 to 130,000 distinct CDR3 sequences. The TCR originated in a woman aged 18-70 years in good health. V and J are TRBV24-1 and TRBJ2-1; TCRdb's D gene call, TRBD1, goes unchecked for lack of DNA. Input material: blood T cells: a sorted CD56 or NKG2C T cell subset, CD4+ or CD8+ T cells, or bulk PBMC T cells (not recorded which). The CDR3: CATSDLGQPGPSSYNEQFF.